The clone carrying this T cell receptor (beta chain) was counted once. Clones were read by immunoSEQ multiplex PCR, and TCRdb kept only the in-frame ones, dropping some. In the table there are under 450,000 clones, around 83% of which are singletons. The sample is drawn from a study of blood T cell repertoires in COVID-19. Study details: Sample material is recorded as cDNA or gDNA derived from T cells, B-cell-depleted T cells, or PBMCs.

V lost 8 bases and J 1 base, leaving 12 bases between the germline ends. This CDR3 has 14 residues. From germline, CDR1 is SGHVS and CDR2 FQNEAQ. Participants reported their clinical history, and cohort assignment relied on those reports. This receptor was identified in a woman aged 50 to 60 who had recovered from COVID-19. This chain joins TRBV7-8 and TRBJ2-4; maybe TRBD2 (7 bases). Sequenced: PBMCs or T cells enriched from blood (not recorded which). The CDR3, as DNA: TGTGCCAGCGCTCCGGGGGGCGCCAAAAACATTCAGTACTTC. Protein: CASAPGGAKNIQYF.